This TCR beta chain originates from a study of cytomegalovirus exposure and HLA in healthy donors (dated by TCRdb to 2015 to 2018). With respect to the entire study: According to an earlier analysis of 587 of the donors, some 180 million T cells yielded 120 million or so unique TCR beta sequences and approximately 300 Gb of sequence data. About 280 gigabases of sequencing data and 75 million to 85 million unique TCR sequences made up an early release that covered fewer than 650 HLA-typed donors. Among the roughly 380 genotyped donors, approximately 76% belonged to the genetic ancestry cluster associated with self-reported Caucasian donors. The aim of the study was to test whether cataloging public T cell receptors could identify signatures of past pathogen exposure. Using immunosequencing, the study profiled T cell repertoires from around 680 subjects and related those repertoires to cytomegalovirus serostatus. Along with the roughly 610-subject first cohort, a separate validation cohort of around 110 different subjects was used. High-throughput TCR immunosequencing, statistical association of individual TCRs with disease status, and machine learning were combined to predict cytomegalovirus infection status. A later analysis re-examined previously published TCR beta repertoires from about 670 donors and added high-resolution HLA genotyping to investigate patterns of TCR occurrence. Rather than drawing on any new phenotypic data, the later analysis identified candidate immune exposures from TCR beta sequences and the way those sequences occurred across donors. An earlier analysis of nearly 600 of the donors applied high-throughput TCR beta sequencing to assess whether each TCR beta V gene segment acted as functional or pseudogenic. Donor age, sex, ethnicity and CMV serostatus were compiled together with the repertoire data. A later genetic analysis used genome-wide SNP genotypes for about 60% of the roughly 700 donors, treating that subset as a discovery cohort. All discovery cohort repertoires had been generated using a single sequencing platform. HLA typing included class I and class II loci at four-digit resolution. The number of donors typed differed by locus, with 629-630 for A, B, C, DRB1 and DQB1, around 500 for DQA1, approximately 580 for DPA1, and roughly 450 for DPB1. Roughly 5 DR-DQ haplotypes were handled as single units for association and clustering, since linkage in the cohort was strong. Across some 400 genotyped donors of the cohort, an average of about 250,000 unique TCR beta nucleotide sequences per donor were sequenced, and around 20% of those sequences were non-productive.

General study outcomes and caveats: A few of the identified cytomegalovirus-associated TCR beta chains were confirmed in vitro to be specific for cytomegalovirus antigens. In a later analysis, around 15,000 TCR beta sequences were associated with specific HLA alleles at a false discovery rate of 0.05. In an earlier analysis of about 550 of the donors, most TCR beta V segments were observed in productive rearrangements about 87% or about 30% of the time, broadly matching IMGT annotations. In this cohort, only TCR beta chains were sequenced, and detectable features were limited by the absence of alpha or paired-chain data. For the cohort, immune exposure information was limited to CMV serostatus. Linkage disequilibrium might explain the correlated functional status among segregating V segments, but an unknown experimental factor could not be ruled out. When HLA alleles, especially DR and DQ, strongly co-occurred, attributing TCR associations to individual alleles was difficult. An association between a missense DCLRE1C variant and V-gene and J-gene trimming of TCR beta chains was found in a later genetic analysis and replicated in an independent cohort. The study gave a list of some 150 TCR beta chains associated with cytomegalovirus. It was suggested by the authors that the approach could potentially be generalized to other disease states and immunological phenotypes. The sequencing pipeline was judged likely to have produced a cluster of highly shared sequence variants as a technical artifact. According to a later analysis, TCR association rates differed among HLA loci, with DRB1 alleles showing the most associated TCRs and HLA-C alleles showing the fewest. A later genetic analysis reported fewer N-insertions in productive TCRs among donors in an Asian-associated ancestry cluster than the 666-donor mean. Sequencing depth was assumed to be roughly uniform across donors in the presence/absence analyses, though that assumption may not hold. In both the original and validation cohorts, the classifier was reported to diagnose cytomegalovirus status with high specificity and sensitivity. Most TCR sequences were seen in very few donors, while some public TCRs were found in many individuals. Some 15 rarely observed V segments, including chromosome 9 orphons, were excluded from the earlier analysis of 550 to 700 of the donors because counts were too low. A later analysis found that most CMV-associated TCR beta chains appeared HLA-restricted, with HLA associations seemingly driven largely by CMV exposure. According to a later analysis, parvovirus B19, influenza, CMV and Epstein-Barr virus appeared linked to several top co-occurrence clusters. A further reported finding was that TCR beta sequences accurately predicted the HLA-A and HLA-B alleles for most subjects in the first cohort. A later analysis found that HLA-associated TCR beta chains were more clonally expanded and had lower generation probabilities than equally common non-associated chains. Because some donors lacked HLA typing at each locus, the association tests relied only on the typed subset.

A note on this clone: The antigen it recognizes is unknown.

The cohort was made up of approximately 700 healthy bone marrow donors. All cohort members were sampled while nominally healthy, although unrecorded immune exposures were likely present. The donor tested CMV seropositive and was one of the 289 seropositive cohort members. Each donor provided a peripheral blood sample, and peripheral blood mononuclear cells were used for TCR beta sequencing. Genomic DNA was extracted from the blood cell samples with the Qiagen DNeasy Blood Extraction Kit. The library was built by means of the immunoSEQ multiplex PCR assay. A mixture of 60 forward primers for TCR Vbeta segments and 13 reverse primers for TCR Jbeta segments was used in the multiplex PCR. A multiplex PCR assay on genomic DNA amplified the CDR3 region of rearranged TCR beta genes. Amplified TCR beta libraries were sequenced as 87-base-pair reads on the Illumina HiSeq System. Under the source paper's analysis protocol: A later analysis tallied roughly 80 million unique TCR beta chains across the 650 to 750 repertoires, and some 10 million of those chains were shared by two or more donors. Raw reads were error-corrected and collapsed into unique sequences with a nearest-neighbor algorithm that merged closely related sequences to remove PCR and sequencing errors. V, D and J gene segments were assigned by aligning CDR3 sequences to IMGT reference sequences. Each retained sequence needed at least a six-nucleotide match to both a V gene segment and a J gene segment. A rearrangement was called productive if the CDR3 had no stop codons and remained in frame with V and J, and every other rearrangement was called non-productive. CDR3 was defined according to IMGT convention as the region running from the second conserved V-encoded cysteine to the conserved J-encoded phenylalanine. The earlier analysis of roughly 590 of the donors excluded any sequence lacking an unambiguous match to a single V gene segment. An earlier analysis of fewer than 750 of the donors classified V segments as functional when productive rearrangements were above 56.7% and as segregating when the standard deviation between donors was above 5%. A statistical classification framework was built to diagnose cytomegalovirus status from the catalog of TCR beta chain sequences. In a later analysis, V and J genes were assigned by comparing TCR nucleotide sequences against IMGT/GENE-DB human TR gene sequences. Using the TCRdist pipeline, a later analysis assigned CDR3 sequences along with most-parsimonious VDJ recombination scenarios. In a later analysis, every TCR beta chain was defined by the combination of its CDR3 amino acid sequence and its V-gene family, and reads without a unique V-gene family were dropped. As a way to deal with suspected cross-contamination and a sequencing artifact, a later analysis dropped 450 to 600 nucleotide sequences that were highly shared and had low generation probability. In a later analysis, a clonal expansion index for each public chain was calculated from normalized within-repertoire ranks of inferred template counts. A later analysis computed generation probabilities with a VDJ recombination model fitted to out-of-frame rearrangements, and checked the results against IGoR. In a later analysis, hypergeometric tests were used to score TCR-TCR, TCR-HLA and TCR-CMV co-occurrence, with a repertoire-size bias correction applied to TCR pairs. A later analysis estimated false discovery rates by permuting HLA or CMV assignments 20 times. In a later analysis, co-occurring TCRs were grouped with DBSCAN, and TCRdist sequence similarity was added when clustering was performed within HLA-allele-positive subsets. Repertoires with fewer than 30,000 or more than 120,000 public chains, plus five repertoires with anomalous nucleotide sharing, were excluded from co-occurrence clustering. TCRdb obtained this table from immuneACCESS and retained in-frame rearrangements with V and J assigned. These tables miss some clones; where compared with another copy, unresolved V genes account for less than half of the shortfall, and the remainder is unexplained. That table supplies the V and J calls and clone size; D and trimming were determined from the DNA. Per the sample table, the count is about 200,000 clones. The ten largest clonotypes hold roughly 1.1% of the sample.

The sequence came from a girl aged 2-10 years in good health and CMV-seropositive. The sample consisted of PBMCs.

The sequence in DNA is TGTGCCAGCAGAACAGGGTTGGCCACTGAAGCTTTCTTT. The translation is CASRTGLATEAFF. In this chain, TRBV28 is recombined with TRBJ1-1, with TRBD1 as a weak D call on 6 bases. The CDR3 covers 13 residues, taking in both the cysteine and the phenylalanine. Of all the DNA, just the CDR3 is kept, 39 bases in frame from base 1. The germline V gene specifies MDHEN as CDR1 and SYDVKM as CDR2. Trimming costs V 6 bases and J 4 bases, and their ends lie 12 bases apart. When the CDR3 is completed using the reference TRBV28 and TRBJ1-1 genes on either side, the full variable domain is DVKVTQSSRYLVKRTGEKVFLECVQDMDHENMFWYRQDPGLGLRLIYFSYDVKMKEKGDIPEGYSVSREKKERFSLILESASTNQTSMYLCASRTGLATEAFFGQGTRLTVV.